Below, 4 T cell receptor beta chains from the same sample are listed, as sequenced in a study of human T cells and chemical hapten exposure. TCRdb redid the calling of the RACE reads with MiXCR, one entry per CDR3 protein. The sample yields 60,000 to 70,000 distinct CDR3 sequences, approximately 11% seen once. Time point in this sample: pre-sensitization, week 0. The treatment is: therapeutic diphenylcyclopropenone sensitization with weekly scalp DPC. The specimen comprised whole blood, sampled in connection with sensitization to the hapten diphenylcyclopropenone (DPC). The receptors originated from a woman in her 50s with alopecia areata. Some clones in this sample may be carry-over from other donors' samples.

The CDR3 DNA follows: TGTGCCTGGAGTGTACAAGCGACAGCCATGCCCCAGCATTTT. The encoded protein is CAWSVQATAMPQHF. The chain has TRBV30 and TRBJ1-5, with D perhaps TRBD1 (5 bases). Trimming shortened V by 0 bases and J by 9 bases, and 15 bases separated the two germline ends. The CDR3 contains 14 residues. Germline values: CDR1 GTSNPN, CDR2 SVGIG (reference sequence).

This clonotype appeared a few times. The V call is TRBV29-1, the J call TRBJ2-7; TRBD2 might be the D (6 bases). Germline assignment: CDR1 SQVTM and CDR2 ANQGSEA. V dropped 4 bases and J dropped 2 bases, with 9 bases sitting between them. The CDR3 consists of 12 residues. The CDR3 reads CSVGRGPYEQYF. As DNA, the CDR3 is TGCAGCGTTGGGAGGGGACCCTACGAGCAGTACTTC.

J is TRBJ2-7 and V is TRBV7-9, with D possibly TRBD2 on 6 matching bases. CDR3 size: 15 residues. V was pared by 5 bases and J by 3 bases, with 17 bases between. In germline, CDR1 is SEHNR, CDR2 FQNEAQ (reference sequence). This CDR3 reads CASSPSTGLLYEQYF. The CDR3 region has the DNA TGTGCCAGCAGCCCGTCCACGGGACTCCTCTACGAGCAGTACTTC.

This clonotype occurred a few times. V usage is TRBV12-3 or TRBV12-4 and J usage is TRBJ1-5, with D hard to call. Trimming cost V 6 bases and J 0 bases, with 15 bases left between them. This CDR3 has 16 amino acids. The CDR3 sequence: CASRPLRGNSNQPQHF. The CDR3 nucleotides read TGTGCCAGCAGGCCCCTTAGAGGGAATAGCAATCAGCCCCAGCATTTT.